The 7 T cell receptor beta chains below come from one sample, sequenced in a study of T cells after posttransplantation cyclophosphamide. Repertoires were generated with immunoSEQ multiplex PCR, while TCRdb's copy carries only in-frame clones and drops some. The data hold 5,500 to 7,500 clones, with roughly 98% observed a single time. The specimen sequenced was memory CD4+ T cells sorted from PBMCs. The receptors shown here come from a man aged 35-49 years in good health, CMV-negative, and a related stem cell transplant donor.

The genes are TRBV11-3 and TRBJ2-2, with D tentatively TRBD1 (6 bases). Germline CDR1 SGHNT, CDR2 YENEEA. The length of the CDR3 is 14 residues. Trimming took 6 bases from V and 0 from J, leaving 8 bases between them. CDR3 loop: CASRGQTNTGELFF. Written as DNA, the CDR3 is TGTGCCAGCAGGGGACAAACGAACACCGGGGAGCTGTTTTTT.

V is TRBV7-2 and J is TRBJ2-2; tentative D call: TRBD2 (7 bases). V gave up 3 bases and J gave up 3 bases, with 14 bases separating them. The CDR3 spans 16 residues. Germline V gene sequence: CDR1 SGHTA, CDR2 FQGNSA. In nucleotides, the CDR3 is TGTGCCAGCAGCTTGTCTGGGAGGGGGGACACCGGGGAGCTGTTTTTT. Translation gives CASSLSGRGDTGELFF.

This clone was found once. V and J are TRBV4-2 and TRBJ2-7; TRBD1 is a possible D gene (5 bases). The length of the CDR3 is 12 residues. The V gene lost 0 bases and the J gene lost 5 bases, with 5 bases spanning the gap. Per germline, CDR1 LGHNA and CDR2 YNFKEQ. CDR3 region: CASSQDRDEQYF. CDR3 sequence (DNA): TGTGCCAGCAGCCAAGACAGGGACGAGCAGTACTTC.

The chain carries TRBV20-1 and TRBJ1-1; TRBD1 is a possible D gene (6 bases). CDR1 and CDR2 (germline): DFQATT, SNEGSKA (reference sequence). CDR3 length: 11 residues. V dropped 1 base and J dropped 10 bases, with 10 bases sitting between them. CDR3 amino acids: CSARGQVLAFF. CDR3 bases: TGCAGTGCTAGAGGACAGGTTTTAGCTTTCTTT.

The chain has TRBV25-1 and TRBJ1-2; D might be TRBD1 (6 bases). The CDR3 length is 15 residues. CDR1 and CDR2 from the germline V gene are MGHDK and SYGVNS. Trimming removed 5 bases at V and 4 bases at J, with 17 bases between. The CDR3 sequence is CASSPYGGASYGYTF. The CDR3 DNA is TGTGCCAGCAGTCCCTACGGGGGGGCCTCCTATGGCTACACCTTC.

This sequence joins TRBV30 and TRBJ2-3, with 8 bases lining up with TRBD2. Trimming took 2 bases from V and 3 from J; bases not matched to a gene: 4. The CDR3 is 14 residues long. The germline CDR1 and CDR2 sequences are GTSNPN and SVGIG (reference sequence). CDR3 coding DNA: TGTGCCTGGAGTCCGGGACTAGAAACAGATACGCAGTATTTT. Its translation: CAWSPGLETDTQYF.

The V gene is TRBV18, the J gene TRBJ2-5, with 7 positions matching TRBD1. CDR3 length equals 14 residues. CDR1 KGHSH and CDR2 LQKENI come from the germline V gene. The V segment lost 5 bases and the J segment 5 bases; nucleotides outside the gene matches: 8. CDR3 DNA: TGTGCCAGCTCAGTTCAGGGGGTTGGTGAGACCCAGTACTTC. It yields the protein CASSVQGVGETQYF.